This T cell receptor (beta chain) was identified during a study of memory CD4+ T cells and cytomegalovirus serostatus. Regarding the study as a whole: CMV serostatus prediction reached median AUC approximately 0.95, or 0.91 with US-trained model.

Original processing notes: After removing out-of-frame reads, 2,204,828 distinct TCRbeta sequences remained. The protocol was immunoSEQ multiplex PCR, while the TCRdb copy is restricted to in-frame clones and leaves out a portion. V and J calls plus clone size are reproduced from that table; the DNA served to infer D and trimming. Here the sample spans 50,000 to 60,000 clones, around four fifths being singletons. About this clone: The target antigen is unknown.

From germline, CDR1 is SNHLY and CDR2 FYNNEI. This CDR3 contains 15 residues. V shed 7 bases, J shed 3 bases, and the junction held 11 bases outside the gene matches. The sort gate was single viable CD3+CD4+CD8-CD45RO+ cells for memory CD4+ T cells. CMV serostatus came from serum IgG against pp150, pp28, p38, p52. Sequenced sample: memory CD4+ T cells from blood. The chain employs TRBV2 and TRBJ2-7, with TRBD2 identical over 8 bases. The source is an adult in good health and CMV-seropositive. The CDR3 reads CASTEGGTSNYEQYF. The CDR3, as DNA: TGTGCCAGCACCGAGGGAGGGACTAGTAACTACGAGCAGTACTTC.